This record looks at one T cell receptor beta chain sequence and its context. What it recognizes is unknown. V lost 3 bases and J lost 1, with 15 bases in between. Germline V gene sequence: CDR1 SGHNT, CDR2 YYREEE (reference sequence). The CDR3 spans 16 residues. This sample was included in a study of cytomegalovirus exposure and HLA in healthy donors. Study results and caveats: Productive rates of about 87% or about 30% were seen for most TCR beta V segments in an earlier analysis. Most TCR sequences were seen very rarely across donors, but some public TCRs occurred in many.

PCR amplification relied on 60 Vbeta primers (plus 13 Jbeta primers). Profiled with immunoSEQ multiplex PCR; TCRdb holds only in-frame clones, not every one. Here the sample spans more than 120,000 clones, around 80% being singletons. This cohort consisted of healthy bone marrow donors. The rearrangement uses TRBV5-4 and TRBJ2-3; possible D gene TRBD2, 6 bases. Specimen: PBMCs. The source of this sequence is a woman under 40 in good health and CMV-seronegative. The CDR3 loop reads CASSSQTGEGTDTQYF. The CDR3 DNA reads TGTGCCAGCAGCTCCCAAACGGGGGAGGGCACAGATACGCAGTATTTT.